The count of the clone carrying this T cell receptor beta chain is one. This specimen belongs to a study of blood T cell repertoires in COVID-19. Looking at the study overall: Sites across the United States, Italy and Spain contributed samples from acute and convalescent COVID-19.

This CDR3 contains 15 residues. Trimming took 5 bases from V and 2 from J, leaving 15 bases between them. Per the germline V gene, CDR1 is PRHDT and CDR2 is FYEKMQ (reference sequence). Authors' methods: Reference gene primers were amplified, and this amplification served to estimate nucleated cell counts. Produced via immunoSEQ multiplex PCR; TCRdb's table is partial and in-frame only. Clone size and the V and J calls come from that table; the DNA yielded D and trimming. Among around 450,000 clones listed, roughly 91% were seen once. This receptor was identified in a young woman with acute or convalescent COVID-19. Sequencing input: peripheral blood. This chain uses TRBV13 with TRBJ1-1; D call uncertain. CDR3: CASSRGLRVNTEAFF. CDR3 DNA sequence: TGTGCCAGCAGCCGGGGTTTGCGGGTTAACACTGAAGCTTTCTTT.